Below, 13 T cell receptor beta chains from the same sample are listed, as sequenced in a study of cytomegalovirus exposure and HLA in healthy donors. Primers included in the PCR were 60 Vbeta and 13 Jbeta primers. The repertoire was sequenced with immunoSEQ multiplex PCR; TCRdb's copy has only in-frame clones and lacks some. The top ten clones hold approximately 5% of a sample with just over 95,000 clones, around four fifths of them seen once. The sample taken for sequencing was PBMCs. Receptors were obtained from a woman aged 40 to 55 in good health and CMV-seronegative.

The V call is TRBV28, the J call TRBJ1-3; D might be TRBD1 (5 bases). Looked up from germline, CDR1 is MDHEN and CDR2 is SYDVKM. The CDR3 covers 17 residues. V was pared by 8 bases and J by 0 bases, with 20 bases between. CDR3 sequence reads: CASDSRYTTTSGNTIYF. The CDR3 DNA reads TGTGCCAGCGACAGCAGATATACAACCACCTCTGGAAACACCATATATTTT.

The J gene is TRBJ1-2, the V gene TRBV29-1, with D perhaps TRBD1 (5 bases). Per the germline V gene, CDR1 is SQVTM and CDR2 is ANQGSEA. The CDR3 sequence is 12 residues long. The ends were cut back, 4 bases at V and 8 bases at J, with 14 bases in the middle. This CDR3 is CSVVGGTHGYTF. The CDR3 DNA reads as TGCAGCGTTGTAGGAGGGACGCACGGCTACACCTTC. The variable domain in full, with the rest retrieved from reference TRBV29-1 and TRBJ1-2, is SAVISQKPSRDICQRGTSLTIQCQVDSQVTMMFWYRQQPGQSLTLIATANQGSEATYESGFVIDKFPISRPNLTFSTLTVSNMSPEDSSIYLCSVVGGTHGYTFGSGTRLTVV.

CDR3 loop: CASSLISSYNEQFF. CDR3 nucleotide sequence: TGCGCCAGCAGCTTGATTAGCTCCTACAATGAGCAGTTCTTC. This chain uses TRBV5-1 with TRBJ2-1; D gene ambiguous. Germline lookup yields CDR1 SGHRS and CDR2 YFSETQ. The CDR3 runs 14 residues. V lost 1 base and J 0 bases, leaving 5 bases between the germline ends.

The rearrangement links TRBV13 to TRBJ1-1; tentatively, D is TRBD1 (5 bases). Germline CDR1 reads PRHDT; CDR2 reads FYEKMQ (reference sequence). This CDR3 has 13 residues. V lost 5 bases and J lost 7, with 14 bases in between. CDR3 in amino acids: CASSPTRQYEAFF. The CDR3 coding sequence is TGTGCCAGCAGCCCAACCCGACAGTATGAAGCTTTCTTT.

There are a few counts of this clone. The chain combines TRBV5-4 with TRBJ2-3; D is undetermined. CDR3 size: 15 residues. V lost 4 bases to trimming and J lost 1 base, with 13 bases between them. Germline loops: CDR1 SGHNT, CDR2 YYREEE (reference sequence). CDR3: CASSPSGRGTDTQYF. The CDR3 DNA reads as TGTGCCAGCAGCCCCTCCGGTCGGGGCACAGATACGCAGTATTTT.

Here the CDR3 DNA reads TGTGCCTGGAGTGTCCTTACTAGTGACACCTACCAAGAGACCCAGTACTTC. It specifies CAWSVLTSDTYQETQYF. V gene TRBV30 combines with J gene TRBJ2-5, with TRBD2 as a possible D gene (5 bases). CDR3 length: 17 residues. V gave up 0 bases and J gave up 0 bases, with 17 bases separating them. Germline-derived CDR1 and CDR2 are GTSNPN and SVGIG (reference sequence). The entire variable domain, with the rest obtained from reference TRBV30 and TRBJ2-5, is as follows: SQTIHQWPATLVQPVGSPLSLECTVEGTSNPNLYWYRQAAGRGLQLLFYSVGIGQISSEVPQNLSASRPQDRQFILSSKKLLLSDSGFYLCAWSVLTSDTYQETQYFGPGTRLLVL.

The chain has TRBV7-9 and TRBJ1-2; D perhaps matches TRBD1 (6 bases). Germline V gives CDR1 SEHNR, CDR2 FQNEAQ (reference sequence). Trimming stripped 5 bases from V and 6 bases from J, with 13 bases between. The CDR3 sequence is 13 residues long. The CDR3 region is CASSAQGRDGYTF. As DNA, the CDR3 is TGTGCCAGCAGCGCTCAGGGGCGGGATGGCTACACCTTC.

V gene TRBV13 combines with J gene TRBJ2-2, with no clear D. CDR1 and CDR2 from the germline V gene are PRHDT and FYEKMQ (reference sequence). The CDR3 is 14 amino acids. Trimming removed 8 bases at V and 6 bases at J, with 16 bases between. The CDR3 sequence is CASLLITRAGELFF. In DNA form, the CDR3 reads TGTGCCAGCTTACTGATCACGAGAGCCGGGGAGCTGTTTTTT.

The chain uses TRBV5-6 and TRBJ1-1; D uncertain. The germline V gene has CDR1 SGHDT and CDR2 YYEEEE. V was pared by 0 bases and J by 5 bases, with 8 bases between. This CDR3 spans 13 amino acids. The CDR3 here is CASSLASGTEAFF. CDR3 nucleotides: TGTGCCAGCAGCTTGGCTTCAGGAACTGAAGCTTTCTTT. The full variable domain, in which reference TRBV5-6 and TRBJ1-1 provide the parts outside the CDR3, is DAGVTQSPTHLIKTRGQQVTLRCSPKSGHDTVSWYQQALGQGPQFIFQYYEEEERQRGNFPDRFSGHQFPNYSSELNVNALLLGDSALYLCASSLASGTEAFFGQGTRLTVV.

Details on this clone: This is likely an artifact of a read error, given a far larger clone one base away. This chain links TRBV7-6 with TRBJ1-4; D not resolved. The germline V gene has CDR1 SGHVS and CDR2 FNYEAQ. The CDR3 covers 12 residues. CDR3 sequence: CASGFREEKLFF. For the CDR3, the DNA is TGTGCCAGCGGCTTCCGGGAGGAAAAACTGTTTTTT.

The chain links TRBV6-6 to TRBJ2-7, with 7 nucleotides matching TRBD2. The CDR3 is made up of 16 amino acids. V was clipped by 4 bases and J by 0 bases; unmatched bases: 9. Germline V gene lookup returns CDR1 MNHNY and CDR2 SVGAGI (reference sequence). The CDR3 bases are TGTGCCAGCAGTTCTGCAGCGGGACTCAGCTCCTACGAGCAGTACTTC. Translation: CASSSAAGLSSYEQYF.

This clone was seen only a few times. CDR3: CASSEGTGGLDQYF. CDR3 nucleotides: TGTGCCAGCAGTGAAGGGACAGGGGGCCTTGACCAGTACTTC. The chain has TRBV2 and TRBJ2-5, with 11 bases identical to TRBD1. The V gene's germline CDR1 is SNHLY and CDR2 FYNNEI. The ends lost 1 base at V and 10 bases at J; junction bases unmatched: 5. The length of the CDR3 is 14 residues. The whole variable domain, filled in from reference TRBV2 and TRBJ2-5, reads EPEVTQTPSHQVTQMGQEVILRCVPISNHLYFYWYRQILGQKVEFLVSFYNNEISEKSEIFDDQFSVERPDGSNFTLKIRSTKLEDSAMYFCASSEGTGGLDQYFGPGTRLLVL.

J is TRBJ2-7 and V is TRBV5-1; 10 nucleotides line up with TRBD1. The CDR3 sequence is 15 residues long. CDR1 is SGHRS, CDR2 YFSETQ, per germline. Trimming at V came to 2 bases and at J to 1 base, leaving 3 bases not matched to a gene. CDR3 region: CASSFGQGGSYEQYF. The CDR3, as DNA: TGCGCCAGCAGCTTTGGACAGGGGGGTTCCTACGAGCAGTACTTC.